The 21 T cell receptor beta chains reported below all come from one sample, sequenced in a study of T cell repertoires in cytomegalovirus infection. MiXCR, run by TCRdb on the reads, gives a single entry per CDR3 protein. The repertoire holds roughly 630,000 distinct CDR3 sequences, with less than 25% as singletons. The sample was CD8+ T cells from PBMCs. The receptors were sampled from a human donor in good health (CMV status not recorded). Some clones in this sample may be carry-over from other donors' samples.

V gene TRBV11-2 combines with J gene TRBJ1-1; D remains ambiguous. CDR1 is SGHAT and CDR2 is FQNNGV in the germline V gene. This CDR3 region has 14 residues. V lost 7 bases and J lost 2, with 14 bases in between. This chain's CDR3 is CASISWKGNTEAFF. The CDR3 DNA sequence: TGTGCCAGCATCTCTTGGAAGGGAAACACTGAAGCTTTCTTT.

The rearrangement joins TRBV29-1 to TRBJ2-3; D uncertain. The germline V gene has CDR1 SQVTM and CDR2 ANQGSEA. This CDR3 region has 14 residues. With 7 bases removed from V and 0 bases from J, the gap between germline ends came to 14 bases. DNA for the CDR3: TGCAGCGGCGACTCCTTCTCTAGCACAGATACGCAGTATTTT. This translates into CSGDSFSSTDTQYF.

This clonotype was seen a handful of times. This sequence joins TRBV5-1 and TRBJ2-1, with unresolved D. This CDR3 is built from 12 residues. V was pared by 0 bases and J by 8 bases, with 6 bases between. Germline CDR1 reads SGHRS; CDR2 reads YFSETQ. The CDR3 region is CASSLVIHEQFF. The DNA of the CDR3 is TGCGCCAGCAGCTTGGTGATCCATGAGCAGTTCTTC. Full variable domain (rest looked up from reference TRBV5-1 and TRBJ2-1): KAGVTQTPRYLIKTRGQQVTLSCSPISGHRSVSWYQQTPGQGLQFLFEYFSETQRNKGNFPGRFSGRQFSNSRSEMNVSTLELGDSALYLCASSLVIHEQFFGPGTRLTVL.

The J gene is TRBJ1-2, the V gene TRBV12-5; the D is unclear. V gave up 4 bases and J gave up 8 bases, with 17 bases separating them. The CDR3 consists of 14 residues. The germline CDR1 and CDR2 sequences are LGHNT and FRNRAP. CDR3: CASGSPPQTRGYTF. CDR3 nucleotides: TGTGCTAGTGGTTCCCCTCCACAGACCCGAGGCTACACCTTC.

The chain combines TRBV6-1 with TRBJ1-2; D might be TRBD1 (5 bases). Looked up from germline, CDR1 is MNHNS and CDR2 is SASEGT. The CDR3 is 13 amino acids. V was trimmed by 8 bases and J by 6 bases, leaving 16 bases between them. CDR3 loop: CASRDLARHGYTF. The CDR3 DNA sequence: TGTGCCAGCCGGGACCTCGCGCGCCATGGCTACACCTTC.

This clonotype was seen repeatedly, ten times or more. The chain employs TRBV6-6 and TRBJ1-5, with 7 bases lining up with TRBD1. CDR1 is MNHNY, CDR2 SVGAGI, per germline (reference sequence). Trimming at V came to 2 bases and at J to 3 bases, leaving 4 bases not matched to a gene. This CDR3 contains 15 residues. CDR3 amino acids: CASSYGRGDNQPQHF. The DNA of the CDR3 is TGTGCCAGCAGTTACGGCAGGGGGGACAATCAGCCCCAGCATTTT.

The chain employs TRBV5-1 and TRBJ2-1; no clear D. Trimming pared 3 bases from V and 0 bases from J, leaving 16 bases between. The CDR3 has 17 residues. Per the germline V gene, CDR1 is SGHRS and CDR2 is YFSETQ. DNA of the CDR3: TGCGCCAGCAGCTCTCTTTCCCTAGGGATCTCCTACAATGAGCAGTTCTTC. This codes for CASSSLSLGISYNEQFF.

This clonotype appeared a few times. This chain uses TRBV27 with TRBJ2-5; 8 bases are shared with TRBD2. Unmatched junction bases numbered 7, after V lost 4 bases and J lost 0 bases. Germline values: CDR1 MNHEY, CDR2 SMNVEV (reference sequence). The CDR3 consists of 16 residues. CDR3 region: CASSSRSGEYQETQYF. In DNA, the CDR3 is TGTGCCAGCAGTTCCCGTAGCGGGGAGTACCAAGAGACCCAGTACTTC.

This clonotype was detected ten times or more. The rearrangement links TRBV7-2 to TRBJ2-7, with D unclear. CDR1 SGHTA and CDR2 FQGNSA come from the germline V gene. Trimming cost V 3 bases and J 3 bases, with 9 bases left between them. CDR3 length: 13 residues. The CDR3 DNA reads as TGTGCCAGCAGCTTGGATCTGCTCTACGAGCAGTACGTC. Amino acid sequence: CASSLDLLYEQYV.

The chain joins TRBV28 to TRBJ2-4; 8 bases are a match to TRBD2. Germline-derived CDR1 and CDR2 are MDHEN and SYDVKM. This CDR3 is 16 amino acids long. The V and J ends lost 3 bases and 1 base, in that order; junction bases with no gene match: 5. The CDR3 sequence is CASSFGGGRAKNIQYF. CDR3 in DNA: TGTGCCAGCAGTTTTGGGGGCGGGAGGGCCAAAAACATTCAGTACTTC.

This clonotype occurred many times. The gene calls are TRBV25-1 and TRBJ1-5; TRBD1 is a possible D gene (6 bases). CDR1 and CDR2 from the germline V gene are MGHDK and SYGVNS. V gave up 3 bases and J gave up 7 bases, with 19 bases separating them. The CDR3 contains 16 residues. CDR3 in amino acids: CASSDSDSFGLQPQHF. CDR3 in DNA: TGTGCCAGCAGTGATTCGGACAGTTTTGGACTCCAGCCCCAGCATTTT.

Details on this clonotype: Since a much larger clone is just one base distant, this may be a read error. The CDR3 spells CASSLRLAGAYEQHV. The CDR3 region has the DNA TGTGCCAGCAGCTTAAGACTAGCGGGGGCCTACGAGCAGCACGTC. The chain employs TRBV7-3 and TRBJ2-7; 12 bases match TRBD2. CDR3 length: 15 residues. The germline V gene encodes CDR1 SGHTA and CDR2 FQGTGA.

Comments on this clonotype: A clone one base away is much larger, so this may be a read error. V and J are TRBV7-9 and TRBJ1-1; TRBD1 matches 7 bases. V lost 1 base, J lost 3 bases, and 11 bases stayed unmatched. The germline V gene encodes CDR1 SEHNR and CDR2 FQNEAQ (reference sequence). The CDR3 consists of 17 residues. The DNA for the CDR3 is TGTGCCAGCAGCTTAGGATGGCAGGGGGAGAGGGACACTGAAGCTTTCTTT. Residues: CASSLGWQGERDTEAFF.

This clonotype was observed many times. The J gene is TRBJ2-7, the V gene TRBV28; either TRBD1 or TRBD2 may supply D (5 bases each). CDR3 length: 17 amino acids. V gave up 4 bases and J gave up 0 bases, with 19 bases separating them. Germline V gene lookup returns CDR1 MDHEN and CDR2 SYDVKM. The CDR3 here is CASSSKTRGPDSYEQYV. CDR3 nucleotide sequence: TGTGCCAGCAGTTCAAAAACTAGGGGACCTGACTCCTACGAGCAGTACGTC.

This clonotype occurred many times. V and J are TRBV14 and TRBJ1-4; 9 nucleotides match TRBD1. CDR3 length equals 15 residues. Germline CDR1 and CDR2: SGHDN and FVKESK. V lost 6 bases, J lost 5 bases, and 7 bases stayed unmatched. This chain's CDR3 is CASRRTGESNEKLFF. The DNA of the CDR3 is TGTGCCAGCAGGCGGACAGGGGAATCAAATGAAAAACTGTTTTTT. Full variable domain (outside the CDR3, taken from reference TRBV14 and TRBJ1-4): EAGVTQFPSHSVIEKGQTVTLRCDPISGHDNLYWYRRVMGKEIKFLLHFVKESKQDESGMPNNRFLAERTGGTYSTLKVQPAELEDSGVYFCASRRTGESNEKLFFGSGTQLSVL.

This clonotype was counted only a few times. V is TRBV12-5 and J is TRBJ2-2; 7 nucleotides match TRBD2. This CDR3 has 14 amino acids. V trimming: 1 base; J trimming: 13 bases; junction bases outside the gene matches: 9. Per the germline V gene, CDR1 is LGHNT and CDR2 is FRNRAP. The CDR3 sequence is CASGLAGGGEGLFF. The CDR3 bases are TGTGCTAGTGGTTTGGCCGGGGGTGGGGAGGGGCTGTTTTTT.

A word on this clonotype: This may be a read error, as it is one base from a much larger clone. CDR3 bases: TGTACCAGCACCTATAGAGACAGGGGTGATACGCAGTATTTT. Protein: CTSTYRDRGDTQYF. J is TRBJ2-3 and V is TRBV7-6; TRBD1 matches at 8 bases. The CDR3 sequence is 14 residues long. Germline V gene data show CDR1 as SGHVS and CDR2 as FNYEAQ.

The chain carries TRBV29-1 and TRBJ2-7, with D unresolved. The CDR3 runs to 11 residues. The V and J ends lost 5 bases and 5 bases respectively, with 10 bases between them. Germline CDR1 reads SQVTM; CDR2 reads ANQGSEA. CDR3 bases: TGCAGCGTTTTGACCCACGACGAGCAGTACTTC. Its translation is CSVLTHDEQYF.

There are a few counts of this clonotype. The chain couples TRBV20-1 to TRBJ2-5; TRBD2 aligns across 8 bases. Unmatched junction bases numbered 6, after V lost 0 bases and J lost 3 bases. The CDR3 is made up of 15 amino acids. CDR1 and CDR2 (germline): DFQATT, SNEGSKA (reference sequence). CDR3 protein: CSARDPHSGEETQYF. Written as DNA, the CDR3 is TGCAGTGCTAGAGATCCCCATAGCGGGGAAGAGACCCAGTACTTC.

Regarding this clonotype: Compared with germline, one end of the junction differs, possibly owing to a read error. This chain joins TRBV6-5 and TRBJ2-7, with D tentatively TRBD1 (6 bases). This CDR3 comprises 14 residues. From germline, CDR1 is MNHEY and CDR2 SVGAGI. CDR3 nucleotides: TGTGCCAGCAGTAACTCAGGGGCCTCCTACGAGCAGTACTTC. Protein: CASSNSGASYEQYF.

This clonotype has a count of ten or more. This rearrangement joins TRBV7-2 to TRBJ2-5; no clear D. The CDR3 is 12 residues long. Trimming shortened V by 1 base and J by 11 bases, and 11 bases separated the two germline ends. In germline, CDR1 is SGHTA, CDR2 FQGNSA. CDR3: CASSLGSQFQYF. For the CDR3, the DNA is TGTGCCAGCAGCTTAGGATCCCAGTTTCAGTACTTC.